Below, 15 T cell receptor beta chains from the same sample are listed, as sequenced in a study of T cell repertoires in cytomegalovirus infection (dated by TCRdb to between 2018 and 2021). Data came from an Illumina HiSeq 1500. TCRdb trimmed the raw reads at Q25, called clones with MiXCR and kept productive beta chains. Rows with one shared CDR3 protein collapse into an entry with the most common genes and DNA. The sample data list about 270,000 distinct CDR3 sequences, and about 20% of these were observed just once. The top ten clonotypes cover roughly a fifth of the sample. Their specific antigens are unknown. The treatment or condition label, as the study defines it: in vitro stimulation with specific CMV peptide epitopes to enrich CMV-specific T cells. The sample was cultured PBMCs, taken from culture after CMV antigen stimulation. Receptors originate from a human donor in good health (CMV status not recorded). Some clones in this sample may be carry-over from other donors' samples.

This clonotype was seen many times. The gene calls are TRBV12-3 or TRBV12-4 and TRBJ2-5, with a possible D match to TRBD1 (6 bases). The V gene lost 6 bases and the J gene lost 1 base, with 12 bases spanning the gap. This CDR3 is 14 amino acids long. CDR3 protein: CASRPATGQETQYF. The CDR3, as DNA: TGTGCCAGCAGACCAGCGACAGGCCAAGAGACCCAGTACTTC.

This clonotype was detected many times. This chain links TRBV5-1 with TRBJ2-1, with 15 bases lining up with TRBD2. Germline V gene data show CDR1 as SGHRS and CDR2 as YFSETQ. This CDR3 has 18 amino acids. Losses at the gene ends were 4 bases for V and 5 bases for J; bases not matched to a gene: 10. CDR3 residues: CASSPGLAGGPLNNEQFF. The DNA for the CDR3 is TGCGCCAGCAGCCCCGGACTAGCGGGAGGGCCGTTAAACAATGAGCAGTTCTTC.

This clonotype was seen more than once but under ten times. V gene TRBV12-3 or TRBV12-4 combines with J gene TRBJ2-2; D gene ambiguous. The CDR3 loop spans 14 amino acids. The V gene lost 5 bases and the J gene lost 7 bases, with 14 bases spanning the gap. CDR3 DNA: TGTGCCAGCAGTCCCGGATGGGTTAACGGGGAGCTGTTTTTT. Amino acid sequence: CASSPGWVNGELFF.

The sample holds many counts of this clonotype. The V call is TRBV12-3 or TRBV12-4, the J call TRBJ1-5; the match to TRBD1 covers 9 bases. V trimming: 4 bases; J trimming: 4 bases; junction bases outside the gene matches: 2. The CDR3 consists of 14 residues. CDR3 sequence (DNA): TGTGCCAGCAGTTCCGGGACAGGGAATCAGCCCCAGCATTTT. Amino acid sequence: CASSSGTGNQPQHF.

Many counts were recorded for this clonotype. V usage is TRBV7-2 and J usage is TRBJ2-3, with 10 bases aligning to TRBD2. With V trimmed by 3 bases and J by 1 base, 4 bases remained unmatched. The CDR3 extends over 16 amino acids. Germline V gene sequence: CDR1 SGHTA, CDR2 FQGNSA. As DNA, the CDR3 is TGTGCCAGCAGCTTCCGCCTAGCGGGGGGCACAGATACGCAGTATTTT. Translation gives CASSFRLAGGTDTQYF.

This clonotype was found many times. The V call is TRBV12-3 or TRBV12-4, the J call TRBJ2-1; TRBD2 matches at 7 bases. The CDR3 is 11 residues long. The J segment lost 10 bases and the V segment lost 5 bases, leaving 2 bases of the junction unmatched. The CDR3 DNA reads as TGTGCCAGCAGTGCGGGAGAGGAGCAGTTCTTC. Amino acids: CASSAGEEQFF.

The rearrangement joins TRBV7-9 to TRBJ2-3; D perhaps matches TRBD2 (6 bases). V dropped 5 bases and J dropped 8 bases, with 23 bases sitting between them. CDR1 and CDR2 (germline): SEHNR, FQNEAQ (reference sequence). This CDR3 comprises 16 residues. The DNA of the CDR3 is TGTGCCAGCAGCCTACTAGCCAATGGGGCGGCGGGTACGCAGTATTTT. This sequence encodes CASSLLANGAAGTQYF.

The rearrangement links TRBV11-2 to TRBJ2-5; D remains ambiguous. Between the trimmed V and J ends, which lost 5 bases and 5 bases, there was a span of 12 bases. CDR1 and CDR2 from the germline V gene are SGHAT and FQNNGV. This CDR3 region has 13 residues. CDR3 protein: CASSPHLGETQYF. The CDR3 bases are TGTGCCAGCAGCCCCCATCTCGGCGAGACCCAGTACTTC.

There are a few counts of this clonotype. The chain carries TRBV20-1 and TRBJ2-5, with 14 bases lining up with TRBD2. The length of the CDR3 is 15 residues. V lost 6 bases to trimming and J lost 4 bases; unmatched junction nucleotides: 7. The germline V gene encodes CDR1 DFQATT and CDR2 SNEGSKA (reference sequence). DNA of the CDR3: TGCAGTGCCAGTGGGACTAGCGGGAGTCGAGAGACCCAGTACTTC. Translated, it gives CSASGTSGSRETQYF.

This chain joins TRBV11-3 and TRBJ1-1; D remains unclear. V was pared by 7 bases and J by 2 bases, with 14 bases between. This CDR3 region has 14 residues. Looked up from germline, CDR1 is SGHNT and CDR2 is YENEEA. The DNA for the CDR3 is TGTGCCAGCAACCCCCATTTCCGTAACACTGAAGCTTTCTTT. This gives the protein CASNPHFRNTEAFF.

In this sample, this clonotype turned up many times. The genes are TRBV11-1 and TRBJ2-1; 7 positions agree with TRBD2. The CDR3 loop spans 14 amino acids. Germline-derived CDR1 and CDR2 are SGHAT and FQDESV (reference sequence). After removal of 6 bases from V and 6 bases from J, the junction contained 8 bases not matched to a gene. The CDR3 sequence: CASRRLAWANEQFF. In DNA form, the CDR3 reads TGTGCCAGCAGGAGACTAGCTTGGGCCAATGAGCAGTTCTTC.

This clonotype has only a few counts. This rearrangement joins TRBV20-1 to TRBJ2-1, with 7 bases matching TRBD2. This CDR3 is built from 13 residues. Trimming removed 6 bases from V and 5 bases from J; junction bases left unmatched: 7. Germline lookup yields CDR1 DFQATT and CDR2 SNEGSKA (reference sequence). The DNA of the CDR3 is TGCAGTGCCCCGGCTAGCGGTAACAATGAGCAGTTCTTC. Translation: CSAPASGNNEQFF.

The table lists this clonotype with many counts. V usage is TRBV10-3 and J usage is TRBJ1-5; the D is unclear. Germline V gives CDR1 ENHRY, CDR2 SYGVKD. Trimming cost V 11 bases and J 1 base, with 18 bases left between them. CDR3 length equals 15 residues. The CDR3 region has the DNA TGTGCCTCCAGCGGTTTGGGTGGGAGCAATCAGCCCCAGCATTTT. This sequence encodes CASSGLGGSNQPQHF.

This clonotype was found a few times. The CDR3 coding sequence is TGTGCCAGCAGGGCCGATCGGAAGGCTTTAACCTACGAGCAGTACTTC. Its translation is CASRADRKALTYEQYF. V usage is TRBV6-2 or TRBV6-3 and J usage is TRBJ2-7, with D unresolved. This CDR3 is built from 16 residues. Trimming took off 6 bases at V and 2 bases at J, with 20 bases between the two ends. Per germline, CDR1 MNHEY and CDR2 SVGEGT.

CDR3 in DNA: TGTGCCAGCTCCGATGGGACCCCGGGACTAGGTTACGAGCAGTACTTC. As protein: CASSDGTPGLGYEQYF. V usage is TRBV27 and J usage is TRBJ2-7; TRBD2 matches 8 bases. The germline gives CDR1 MNHEY, CDR2 SMNVEV (reference sequence). V dropped 8 bases and J dropped 4; count of bases not matched to a gene: 16. This CDR3 has 16 residues.